The TCR beta chain under discussion was sequenced for a study of a mutant IDH1 vaccine in newly diagnosed glioma. This clone was observed a handful of times. Antigen unknown. This CDR3 has 16 amino acids. Trimming took 2 bases from V and 11 from J; bases not matched to a gene: 9. Germline lookup yields CDR1 LGHNA and CDR2 YSLEER. Clones were sequenced by immunoSEQ multiplex PCR, and TCRdb holds only the in-frame ones, with some missing. The sample holds 25,000 to 35,000 clones, around 90% seen once. Specified time point: week 5, during vaccination. Topical imiquimod was applied with each vaccine dose, which held 300 ug of mutant IDH1 20-mer peptide.

The genes are TRBV4-3 and TRBJ1-4; 12 bases map to TRBD1. The material sequenced was PBMCs, taken from a glioma patient whose treatment included an IDH1 peptide vaccine. The sequence derives from a man aged 18 to 29 with glioma. CDR3 loop: CASSQNTGTGGRKLFF. The CDR3 DNA sequence: TGCGCCAGCAGCCAAAATACCGGGACAGGGGGCCGTAAACTGTTTTTT.